This T cell receptor beta chain derives from a study of blood T cell repertoires in COVID-19. Study-level information: COVID-19 samples collected from the United States, Italy and Spain covered acute and convalescent phases. PBMCs, B-cell-depleted T cells, or T cells provided the cDNA or gDNA that made up the material.

Sequencing used immunoSEQ multiplex PCR; TCRdb keeps in-frame clones, though not all of them. The sample lists 120,000 or so clones, roughly 88% seen once, with less than 8% in the top ten. Sequencing was carried out using peripheral blood. This receptor was obtained from a man between 45 and 60 years old with acute or convalescent COVID-19.

The CDR3 loop reads CASSPQGEGGYGYTF. For the CDR3, the DNA is TGTGCCAGTAGTCCCCAAGGGGAGGGCGGCTATGGCTACACCTTC. V gene TRBV19 combines with J gene TRBJ1-2, with a possible D match to TRBD1 (5 bases). Deletions cut 5 bases from V and 4 bases from J, with 17 bases between. From germline, CDR1 is LNHDA and CDR2 SQIVND (reference sequence). The CDR3 is 15 residues long. Drawing the rest from reference TRBV19 and TRBJ1-2, the complete variable domain is DGGITQSPKYLFRKEGQNVTLSCEQNLNHDAMYWYRQDPGQGLRLIYYSQIVNDFQKGDIAEGYSVSREKKESFPLTVTSAQKNPTAFYLCASSPQGEGGYGYTFGSGTRLTVV.